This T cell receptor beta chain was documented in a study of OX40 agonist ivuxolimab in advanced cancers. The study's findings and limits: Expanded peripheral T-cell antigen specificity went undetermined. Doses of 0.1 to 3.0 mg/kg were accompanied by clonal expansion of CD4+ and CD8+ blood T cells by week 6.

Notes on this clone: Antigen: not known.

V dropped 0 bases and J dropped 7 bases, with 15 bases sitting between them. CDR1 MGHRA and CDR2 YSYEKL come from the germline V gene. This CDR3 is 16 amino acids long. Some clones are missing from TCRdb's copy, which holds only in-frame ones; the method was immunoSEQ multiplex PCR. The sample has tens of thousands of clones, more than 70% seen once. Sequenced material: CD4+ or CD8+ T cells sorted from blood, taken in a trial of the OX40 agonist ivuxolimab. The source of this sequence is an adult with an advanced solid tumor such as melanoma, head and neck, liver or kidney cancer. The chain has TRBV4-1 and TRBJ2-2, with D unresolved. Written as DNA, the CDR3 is TGCGCCAGCAGCCAAGAACGCCCAGCCGGGCGCGGGGAGCTGTTTTTT. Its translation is CASSQERPAGRGELFF.